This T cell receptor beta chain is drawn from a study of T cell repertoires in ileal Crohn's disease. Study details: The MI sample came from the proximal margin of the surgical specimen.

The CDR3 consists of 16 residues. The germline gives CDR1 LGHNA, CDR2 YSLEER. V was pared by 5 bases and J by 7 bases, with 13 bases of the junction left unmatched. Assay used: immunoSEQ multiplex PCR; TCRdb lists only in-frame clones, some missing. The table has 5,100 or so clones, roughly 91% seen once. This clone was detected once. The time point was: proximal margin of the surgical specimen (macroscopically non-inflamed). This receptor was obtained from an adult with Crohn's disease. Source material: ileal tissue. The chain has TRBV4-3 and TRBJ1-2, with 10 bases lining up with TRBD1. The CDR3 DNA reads TGCGCCAGCAGCGGCCGGGACAGGGGATTTTTGGGTGGCTACACCTTC. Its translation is CASSGRDRGFLGGYTF.